This T cell receptor beta chain stems from a study of shared clonotypes between healthy human individuals. Study observations and caveats: It was the non-shared clonotypes that had lower generation probabilities than clonotypes shared by all four donors.

The assay was immunoSEQ multiplex PCR, and TCRdb's table has in-frame clones only and misses some. The sample includes nearly 2 million clones, about 95% seen only once; the top ten take 1.2%. The sample holds one count of this clone. Antigen specificity is unknown. Positively selected for CCR7, the CD45RO-negative cells used as naive CD8 cells excluded terminally differentiated effector memory CD45RA+ cells. This CDR3 is built from 15 residues. V shed 5 bases, J shed 6 bases, and the junction held 11 bases outside the gene matches. Germline CDR1 and CDR2: MNHEY and SVGAGI. The sequence came from a man between 18 and 29 years old in good health. Material: naive CD8+ T cells sorted from blood. The chain combines TRBV6-5 with TRBJ2-7, with 9 nucleotides matching TRBD1. The CDR3 region has the DNA TGTGCCAGCAGTACCTCCGGGACAGGGAAGAGCGAGCAGTACTTC. Its protein is CASSTSGTGKSEQYF.